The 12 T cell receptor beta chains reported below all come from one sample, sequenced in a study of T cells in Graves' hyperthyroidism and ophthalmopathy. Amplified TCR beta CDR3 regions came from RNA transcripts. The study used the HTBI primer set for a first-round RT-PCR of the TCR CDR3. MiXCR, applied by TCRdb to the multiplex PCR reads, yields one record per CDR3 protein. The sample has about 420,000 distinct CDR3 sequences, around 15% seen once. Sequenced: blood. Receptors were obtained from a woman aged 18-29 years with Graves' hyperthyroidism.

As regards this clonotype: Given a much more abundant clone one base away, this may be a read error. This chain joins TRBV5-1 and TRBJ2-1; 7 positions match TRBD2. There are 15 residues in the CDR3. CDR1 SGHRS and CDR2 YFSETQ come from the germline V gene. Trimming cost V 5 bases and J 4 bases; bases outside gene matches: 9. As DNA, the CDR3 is TGCGCCAGCAGGGGGGGACTAACGGATTACAATGAGCAGTTCTTC. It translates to CASRGGLTDYNEQFF.

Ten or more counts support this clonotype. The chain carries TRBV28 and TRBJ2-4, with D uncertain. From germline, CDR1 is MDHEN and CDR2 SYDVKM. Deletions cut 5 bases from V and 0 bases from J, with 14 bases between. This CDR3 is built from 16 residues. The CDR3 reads CASSPLLRLAKNIQYF. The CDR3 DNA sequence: TGTGCCAGCAGTCCGCTCCTGCGCCTAGCCAAAAACATTCAGTACTTC.

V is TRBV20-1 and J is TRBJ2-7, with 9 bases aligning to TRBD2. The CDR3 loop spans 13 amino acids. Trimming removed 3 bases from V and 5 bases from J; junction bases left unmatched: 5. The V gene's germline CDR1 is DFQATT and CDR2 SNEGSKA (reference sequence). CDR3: CSARAGGPDEQYF. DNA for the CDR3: TGCAGTGCTAGGGCGGGAGGGCCGGACGAGCAGTACTTC.

The CDR3 loop is CASSSRSGRGGETQYF. The CDR3 DNA reads as TGTGCCAGCAGCTCCAGAAGCGGGAGGGGCGGGGAGACCCAGTACTTC. V is TRBV11-2 and J is TRBJ2-5; TRBD2 matches at 10 bases. CDR3 size: 16 residues. Trimming took 4 bases from V and 5 from J; bases not matched to a gene: 10. Germline V gene lookup returns CDR1 SGHAT and CDR2 FQNNGV. Supplemented by reference TRBV11-2 and TRBJ2-5, the full variable domain reads EAGVAQSPRYKIIEKRQSVAFWCNPISGHATLYWYQQILGQGPKLLIQFQNNGVVDDSQLPKDRFSAERLKGVDSTLKIQPAKLEDSAVYLCASSSRSGRGGETQYFGPGTRLLVL.

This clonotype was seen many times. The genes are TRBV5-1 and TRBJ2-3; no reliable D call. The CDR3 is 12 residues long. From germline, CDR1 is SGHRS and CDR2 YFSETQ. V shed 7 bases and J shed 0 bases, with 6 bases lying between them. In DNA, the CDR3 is TGCGCCAGCGGACCTAGCACAGATACGCAGTATTTT. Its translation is CASGPSTDTQYF.

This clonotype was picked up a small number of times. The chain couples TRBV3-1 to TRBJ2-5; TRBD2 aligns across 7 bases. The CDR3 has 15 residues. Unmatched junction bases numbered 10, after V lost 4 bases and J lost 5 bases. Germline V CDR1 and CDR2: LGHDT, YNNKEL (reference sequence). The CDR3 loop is CASSPNSGPTETQYF. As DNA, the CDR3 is TGTGCCAGCAGCCCAAATAGCGGGCCTACGGAGACCCAGTACTTC.

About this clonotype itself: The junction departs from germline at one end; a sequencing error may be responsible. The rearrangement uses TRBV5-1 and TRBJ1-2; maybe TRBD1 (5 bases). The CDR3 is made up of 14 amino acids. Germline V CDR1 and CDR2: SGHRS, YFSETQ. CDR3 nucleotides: TGTGCCAGCAGCCCGTCCGGGGGATTATATGGCTACACCTTC. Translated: CASSPSGGLYGYTF.

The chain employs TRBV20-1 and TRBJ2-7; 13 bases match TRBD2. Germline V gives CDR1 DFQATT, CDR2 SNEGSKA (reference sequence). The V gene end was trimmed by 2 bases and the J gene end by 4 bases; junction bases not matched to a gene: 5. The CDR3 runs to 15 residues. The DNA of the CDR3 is TGCAGTGCTAGACCTAGACTAGCGGGAGGTTACGAGCAGTACTTC. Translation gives CSARPRLAGGYEQYF.

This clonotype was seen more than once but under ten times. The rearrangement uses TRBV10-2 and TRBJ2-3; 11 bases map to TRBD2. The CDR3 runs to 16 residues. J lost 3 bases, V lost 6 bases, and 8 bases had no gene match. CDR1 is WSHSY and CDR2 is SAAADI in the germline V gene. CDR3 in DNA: TGCGCCAGCAGGCTAGCGGGAGGCGCTGGGACAGATACGCAGTATTTT. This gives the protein CASRLAGGAGTDTQYF.

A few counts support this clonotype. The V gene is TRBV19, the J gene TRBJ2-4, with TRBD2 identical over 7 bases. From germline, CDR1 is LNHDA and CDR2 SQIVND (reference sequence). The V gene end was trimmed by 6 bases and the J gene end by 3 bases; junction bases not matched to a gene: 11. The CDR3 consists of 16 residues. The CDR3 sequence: CASSIWGRGSKNIQYF. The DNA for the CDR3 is TGTGCCAGTAGCATCTGGGGGAGGGGTAGCAAAAACATTCAGTACTTC.

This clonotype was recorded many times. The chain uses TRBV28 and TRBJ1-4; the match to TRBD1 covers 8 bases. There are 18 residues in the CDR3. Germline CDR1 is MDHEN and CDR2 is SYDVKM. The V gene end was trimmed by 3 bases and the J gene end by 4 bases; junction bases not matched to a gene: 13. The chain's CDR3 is CASSLDPTGASGNEKLFF. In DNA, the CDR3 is TGTGCCAGCAGTTTGGATCCGACAGGGGCGAGCGGTAATGAAAAACTGTTTTTT.

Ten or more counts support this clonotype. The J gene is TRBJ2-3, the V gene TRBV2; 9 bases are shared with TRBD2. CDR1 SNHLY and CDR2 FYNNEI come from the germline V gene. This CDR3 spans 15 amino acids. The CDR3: CAGSLAGLDTDTQYF. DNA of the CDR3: TGTGCGGGTTCGCTAGCGGGATTAGACACAGATACGCAGTATTTT. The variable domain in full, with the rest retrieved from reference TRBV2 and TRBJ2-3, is EPEVTQTPSHQVTQMGQEVILRCVPISNHLYFYWYRQILGQKVEFLVSFYNNEISEKSEIFDDQFSVERPDGSNFTLKIRSTKLEDSAMYFCAGSLAGLDTDTQYFGPGTRLTVL.